These 27 T cell receptor beta chains were sequenced from one sample in a study of T cell responses to AZD1222 COVID-19 vaccine. Clones were read by immunoSEQ multiplex PCR, and TCRdb kept only the in-frame ones, dropping some. The sample consists of around 130,000 clones, roughly 90% of them appearing once. The sequencing used peripheral blood, collected 28 days after the second AZD1222 dose. These receptors were taken from an adult who received the AZD1222 COVID-19 vaccine.

V is TRBV3-1 (or the pseudogene TRBV3-2) and J is TRBJ1-3, with D uncertain. This CDR3 is built from 14 residues. Germline V lookup: CDR1 LGHDT, CDR2 YNNKEL (reference sequence). Between the trimmed V and J ends, which lost 4 bases and 1 base, there was a span of 8 bases. CDR3 protein: CASSPSGSGNTIYF. The CDR3 DNA sequence: TGTGCCAGCAGCCCATCGGGATCTGGAAACACCATATATTTT.

This chain uses TRBV3-1 (or the pseudogene TRBV3-2) with TRBJ2-7, with 10 positions matching TRBD2. The ends lost 0 bases at V and 6 bases at J; junction bases unmatched: 5. This CDR3 is built from 15 residues. Germline CDR1 is LGHDT and CDR2 is YNNKEL (reference sequence). CDR3 DNA sequence: TGTGCCAGCAGCCAAGAGTCTAGCGGGAGTCGCGAGCAGTACTTC. Residues: CASSQESSGSREQYF.

The V call is TRBV3-1 (or the pseudogene TRBV3-2), the J call TRBJ2-1; TRBD2 matches 13 bases. The germline V gene has CDR1 LGHDT and CDR2 YNNKEL (reference sequence). There are 17 residues in the CDR3. The V and J ends lost 4 bases and 3 bases, in that order; junction bases with no gene match: 6. The DNA of the CDR3 is TGTGCCAGCAGCCCATACCGGACTAGCGGGGGCTACAATGAGCAGTTCTTC. Translation gives CASSPYRTSGGYNEQFF.

The chain combines TRBV27 with TRBJ1-6; 9 positions agree with TRBD1. Trimming at V came to 6 bases and at J to 7 bases, leaving 4 bases not matched to a gene. From germline, CDR1 is MNHEY and CDR2 SMNVEV (reference sequence). The CDR3 is 14 amino acids. The CDR3 protein is CASRLTGGNSPLHF. CDR3 nucleotides: TGTGCCAGCAGGTTGACAGGGGGGAATTCACCCCTCCACTTT.

The genes are TRBV5-1 and TRBJ2-2; TRBD1 matches 9 bases. Trimming removed 3 bases from V and 6 bases from J; junction bases left unmatched: 6. Germline CDR1 and CDR2: SGHRS and YFSETQ. This CDR3 comprises 15 residues. CDR3 nucleotide sequence: TGCGCCAGCAGCTACGGACAGGGGCTCCCCGGGGAGCTGTTTTTT. Its protein is CASSYGQGLPGELFF.

The chain links TRBV30 to TRBJ1-1; D is undetermined. Germline V CDR1 and CDR2: GTSNPN, SVGIG (reference sequence). There are 13 residues in the CDR3. Trimming removed 0 bases at V and 10 bases at J, with 15 bases between. CDR3 DNA: TGTGCCTGGAGTGTGGGTACCAACCGACGAGCTTTCTTT. This encodes CAWSVGTNRRAFF.

Details on this clone: Other DNA sequences in this specimen translate into the identical CDR3. The rearrangement uses TRBV5-4 and TRBJ2-7; D gene unclear. The CDR3 length is 12 residues. Germline loops: CDR1 SGHNT, CDR2 YYREEE (reference sequence). The germline V and J ends were trimmed by 4 bases and 4 bases, with 9 bases remaining between them. The CDR3 coding sequence is TGTGCCAGCAGCCAAGACACTTACGAGCAGTACTTC. Its translation is CASSQDTYEQYF.

This chain links TRBV6-6 with TRBJ2-2; 8 bases fit TRBD2. This CDR3 has 15 amino acids. Germline V CDR1 and CDR2: MNHNY, SVGAGI (reference sequence). J was trimmed by 4 bases and V by 2 bases; bases with no gene match: 3. The CDR3 DNA follows: TGTGCCAGCAGTTACGGCGGGAGGACCACCGGGGAGCTGTTTTTT. Translation gives CASSYGGRTTGELFF.

The genes are TRBV2 and TRBJ1-2; D unresolved. The V end lost 4 bases, the J end lost 7 bases, and 7 bases lay between the germline ends. The CDR3 extends over 11 amino acids. Germline V gene sequence: CDR1 SNHLY, CDR2 FYNNEI. The DNA for the CDR3 is TGTGCCAGCAGTGGCGAGTCTGGCTACACCTTC. Its translation is CASSGESGYTF.

Only one count was recorded for this clone. The chain carries TRBV7-9 and TRBJ1-1, with a possible D match to TRBD1 (5 bases). The ends were cut back, 1 base at V and 4 bases at J, with 7 bases in the middle. Per the germline V gene, CDR1 is SEHNR and CDR2 is FQNEAQ (reference sequence). CDR3 length equals 13 residues. Here the CDR3 reads CASSLVQGTEAFF. CDR3 sequence (DNA): TGTGCCAGCAGCTTAGTGCAGGGCACTGAAGCTTTCTTT.

The chain combines TRBV14 with TRBJ1-2; D possibly corresponds to TRBD1 (5 bases). This CDR3 region has 15 residues. CDR1 is SGHDN and CDR2 is FVKESK in the germline V gene. Deletions cut 4 bases from V and 4 bases from J, with 16 bases between. The CDR3 here is CASSPQYGARYGYTF. The CDR3 nucleotides read TGTGCCAGCAGCCCACAGTATGGGGCGCGCTATGGCTACACCTTC.

The chain carries TRBV9 and TRBJ2-7; no reliable D call. The V end was cut by 2 bases, the J end by 0 bases, with 9 bases between. The CDR3 length is 14 residues. Germline CDR1 and CDR2: SGDLS and YYNGEE. The CDR3 loop reads CASSVGGISYEQYF. CDR3 DNA: TGTGCCAGCAGCGTCGGTGGTATCTCCTACGAGCAGTACTTC.

The chain recombines TRBV19 with TRBJ2-5; D gene ambiguous. CDR3 size: 16 residues. V dropped 5 bases and J dropped 1 base, with 17 bases sitting between them. CDR1 LNHDA and CDR2 SQIVND come from the germline V gene (reference sequence). CDR3 protein: CASSPSLPIFQETQYF. CDR3 DNA sequence: TGTGCCAGTAGTCCCTCCCTACCCATATTCCAAGAGACCCAGTACTTC.

V gene TRBV10-1 combines with J gene TRBJ2-7; D remains unclear. CDR3 length equals 14 residues. The germline V and J ends were trimmed by 7 bases and 3 bases, with 16 bases remaining between them. In germline, CDR1 is WNHNN, CDR2 SYGVQD (reference sequence). For the CDR3, the DNA is TGCGCCAGCACCCGAGACCTGGACCTCTACGAGCAGTACTTC. This translates into CASTRDLDLYEQYF.

The V and J genes are TRBV5-6 and TRBJ2-5; D is ambiguous. The CDR3 extends over 11 amino acids. The V end was cut by 2 bases, the J end by 7 bases, with 6 bases between. Germline loops: CDR1 SGHDT, CDR2 YYEEEE. CDR3 in DNA: TGTGCCAGCAGCTTTTTAGGGACCCAGTACTTC. It codes for CASSFLGTQYF.

This clone was seen only a few times. In the same sample, other DNA sequences code for this CDR3. The chain recombines TRBV4-1 with TRBJ1-5, with 8 positions matching TRBD1. V dropped 1 base and J dropped 4; count of bases not matched to a gene: 6. The CDR3 spans 16 residues. Germline V CDR1 and CDR2: MGHRA, YSYEKL. The CDR3 loop is CASSQASGGRNQPQHF. CDR3 DNA sequence: TGCGCCAGCAGCCAAGCGTCAGGGGGCCGGAATCAGCCCCAGCATTTT.

This clone has just a few counts. The chain has TRBV27 and TRBJ1-4; no definite D call. Germline CDR1 MNHEY, CDR2 SMNVEV (reference sequence). This CDR3 has 14 amino acids. The germline V and J ends were trimmed by 6 bases and 8 bases, with 16 bases remaining between them. CDR3 region: CASSLTRKVEKLFF. As DNA, the CDR3 is TGTGCCAGCAGCCTGACCAGGAAGGTAGAAAAACTGTTTTTT.

V and J are TRBV5-1 and TRBJ2-2, with 7 nucleotides matching TRBD1. The CDR3 is made up of 14 amino acids. Germline lookup yields CDR1 SGHRS and CDR2 YFSETQ. V gave up 4 bases and J gave up 3 bases; unmatched junction bases: 3. CDR3 nucleotide sequence: TGCGCCAGCAGCAGGGGGCAGGACACCGGGGAGCTGTTTTTT. Its translation is CASSRGQDTGELFF.

The chain links TRBV5-4 to TRBJ2-2; 9 bases line up with TRBD1. CDR3 length: 15 amino acids. V was pared by 0 bases and J by 4 bases, with 1 base of the junction left unmatched. The germline V gene has CDR1 SGHNT and CDR2 YYREEE (reference sequence). The CDR3: CASSLDRGRTGELFF. The CDR3 region has the DNA TGTGCCAGCAGCTTGGACAGGGGGCGCACCGGGGAGCTGTTTTTT.

The chain uses TRBV28 and TRBJ1-1, with 7 bases that match TRBD1. The germline CDR1 and CDR2 sequences are MDHEN and SYDVKM. The V gene end was trimmed by 6 bases and the J gene end by 11 bases; junction bases not matched to a gene: 12. The CDR3 sequence is 13 residues long. CDR3 bases: TGTGCCAGCAGCCCGCCCGCACCCAGGGGGGCTTTCTTT. Protein product: CASSPPAPRGAFF. Complete variable domain (other parts from reference TRBV28 and TRBJ1-1): DVKVTQSSRYLVKRTGEKVFLECVQDMDHENMFWYRQDPGLGLRLIYFSYDVKMKEKGDIPEGYSVSREKKERFSLILESASTNQTSMYLCASSPPAPRGAFFGQGTRLTVV.

This chain joins TRBV6-5 and TRBJ2-1; 9 nucleotides align to TRBD2. The ends lost 0 bases at V and 7 bases at J; junction bases unmatched: 7. Germline assignment: CDR1 MNHEY and CDR2 SVGAGI. CDR3 length: 16 amino acids. The CDR3 sequence: CASSYSPGLARNEQFF. CDR3 bases: TGTGCCAGCAGTTACTCACCGGGACTAGCCCGAAATGAGCAGTTCTTC.

The chain employs TRBV5-1 and TRBJ2-7; 12 bases agree with TRBD2. V trimming: 4 bases; J trimming: 4 bases; junction bases outside the gene matches: 6. The CDR3 length is 15 residues. Germline V gene sequence: CDR1 SGHRS, CDR2 YFSETQ. CDR3 nucleotides: TGCGCCAGCAGCCGACTAGCGGGAGATCAGTACGAGCAGTACTTC. This translates into CASSRLAGDQYEQYF.

A word on this clone: The sample has other DNA sequences that encode this CDR3 too. The chain carries TRBV5-1 and TRBJ2-1; D remains unclear. Germline CDR1 reads SGHRS; CDR2 reads YFSETQ. The CDR3 consists of 13 residues. Trimming removed 0 bases from V and 3 bases from J, with 4 bases in between. This chain's CDR3 is CASSLGGYNEQFF. The CDR3, as DNA: TGCGCCAGCAGCTTGGGAGGCTACAATGAGCAGTTCTTC.

V and J are TRBV12-1 and TRBJ1-2; TRBD1, the table's D call, lacks a check against the DNA. TRBV12-1 is reported as a pseudogene. The CDR3 length is 13 residues. CDR3 residues: CASSPWTGYGYTF. CDR3 bases: TGTGCCAGCAGCCCTTGGACAGGCTATGGCTACACCTTC.

The chain is built from TRBV29-1 and TRBJ1-1, with 7 nucleotides matching TRBD1. The germline V gene has CDR1 SQVTM and CDR2 ANQGSEA. The CDR3 sequence is 12 residues long. The junction had 6 bases not matched to a gene; V was cut back by 0 bases and J by 11 bases. The CDR3 here is CSVEEARGLAFF. Written as DNA, the CDR3 is TGCAGCGTTGAAGAGGCCAGGGGGTTGGCTTTCTTT.

This clone was counted a few times. The chain uses TRBV4-3 and TRBJ2-7; maybe TRBD2 (5 bases). Trimming pared 2 bases from V and 3 bases from J, leaving 17 bases between. Germline CDR1 and CDR2: LGHNA and YSLEER. This CDR3 has 16 amino acids. In nucleotides, the CDR3 is TGCGCCAGCAGCCAACTTATCTCAGGAGACTACTACGAGCAGTACTTC. It yields the protein CASSQLISGDYYEQYF.

This rearrangement joins TRBV5-1 to TRBJ1-2; D is perhaps TRBD1 (5 bases). The CDR3 spans 15 residues. Trimming removed 2 bases from V and 1 base from J, with 12 bases in between. Germline assignment: CDR1 SGHRS and CDR2 YFSETQ. CDR3 sequence (DNA): TGCGCCAGCAGCTTTGGGACCGCGCTTAACTATGGCTACACCTTC. This encodes CASSFGTALNYGYTF.